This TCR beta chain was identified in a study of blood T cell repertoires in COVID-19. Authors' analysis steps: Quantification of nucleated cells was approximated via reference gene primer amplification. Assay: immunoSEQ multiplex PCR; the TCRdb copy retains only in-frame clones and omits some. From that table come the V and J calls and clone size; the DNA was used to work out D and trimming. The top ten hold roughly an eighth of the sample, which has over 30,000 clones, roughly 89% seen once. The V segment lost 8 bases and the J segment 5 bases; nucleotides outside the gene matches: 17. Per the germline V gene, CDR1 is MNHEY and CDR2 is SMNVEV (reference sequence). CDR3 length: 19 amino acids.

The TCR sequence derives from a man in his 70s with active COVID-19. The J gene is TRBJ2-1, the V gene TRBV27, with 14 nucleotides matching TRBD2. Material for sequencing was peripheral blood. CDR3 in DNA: TGTGCCAGCCGACTTACGTTTGGGACTAGCGGGAGTTTCCACAATGAGCAGTTCTTC. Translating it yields CASRLTFGTSGSFHNEQFF.